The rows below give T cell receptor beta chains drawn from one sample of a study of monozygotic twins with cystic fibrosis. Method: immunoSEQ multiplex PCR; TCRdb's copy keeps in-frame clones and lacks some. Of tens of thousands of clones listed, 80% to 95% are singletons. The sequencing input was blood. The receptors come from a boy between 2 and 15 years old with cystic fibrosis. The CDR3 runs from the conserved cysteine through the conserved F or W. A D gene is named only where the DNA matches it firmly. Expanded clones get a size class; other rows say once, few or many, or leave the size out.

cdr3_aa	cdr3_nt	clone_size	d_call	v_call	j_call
CASSAHGQFGYTEAFF	TGTGCCAGCAGCGCCCATGGACAGTTCGGGTACACTGAAGCTTTCTTT	NA	NA	TRBV9	TRBJ1-1
CASTPEYLHVGELFF	TGTGCCAGCACCCCGGAGTACCTACATGTCGGGGAGCTGTTTTTT	NA	NA	TRBV6-1	TRBJ2-2
CASSYSNLQGYNEQFF	TGTGCCAGCAGTTACTCGAATTTACAGGGATACAATGAGCAGTTCTTC	NA	NA	TRBV6-6	TRBJ2-1
CASSQDPRSSYNEQFF	TGCGCCAGCAGCCAAGACCCTCGAAGCTCCTACAATGAGCAGTTCTTC	once	NA	TRBV4-3	TRBJ2-1
CASSPGTGGDYGYTF	TGTGCCAGCAGTCCCGGGACAGGGGGCGACTATGGCTACACCTTC	NA	TRBD1	TRBV6-5	TRBJ1-2
CASSSGTQETQYF	TGTGCCAGCAGCTCCGGGACTCAAGAGACCCAGTACTTC	NA	NA	TRBV7-3	TRBJ2-5
CASSFPETNTGELFF	TGTGCCAGCAGCTTCCCTGAAACAAACACCGGGGAGCTGTTTTTT	NA	NA	TRBV7-2	TRBJ2-2
CASSLDVGPYGYTF	TGTGCCAGCAGCTTAGATGTGGGGCCCTATGGCTACACCTTC	NA	NA	TRBV11-2	TRBJ1-2
CASSMISGATDTQYF	TGTGCCAGTAGTATGATTAGCGGGGCCACAGATACGCAGTATTTT	NA	TRBD2	TRBV19	TRBJ2-3
CASSGSQGHPTMSYTF	TGTGCCAGCAGTGGATCTCAGGGCCACCCAACTATGAGCTACACCTTC	NA	NA	TRBV6-1	TRBJ1-2
CAAEGQGGSPLHF	TGTGCCGCGGAGGGGCAGGGAGGATCACCCCTCCACTTT	NA	NA	TRBV6-6	TRBJ1-6
CASSQGETGGEKLFF	TGCGCCAGCAGCCAAGGGGAGACAGGGGGAGAAAAACTGTTTTTT	NA	TRBD1	TRBV4-1	TRBJ1-4
CASRDRENYGYTF	TGTGCCAGTAGGGACAGGGAGAACTATGGCTACACCTTC	once	TRBD1	TRBV19	TRBJ1-2
CASSEEVNANTGELFF	TGTGCCAGCAGTGAAGAGGTGAACGCGAACACCGGGGAGCTGTTTTTT	NA	NA	TRBV2	TRBJ2-2
CAISEGTVGRTTNEKLFF	TGTGCCATCAGTGAGGGGACGGTGGGTCGAACAACTAATGAAAAACTGTTTTTT	NA	NA	TRBV10-3	TRBJ1-4
CASSLDTEMLYEQYF	TGTGCCAGCAGCCTAGACACAGAGATGCTCTACGAGCAGTACTTC	once	NA	TRBV7-9	TRBJ2-7
CASSERTGSYGYTF	TGTGCCAGCAGCGAGAGGACAGGTAGCTATGGCTACACCTTC	NA	TRBD1	TRBV9	TRBJ1-2
CASSQDLWPSSRDIQYF	TGCGCCAGCAGCCAAGATCTATGGCCTAGTAGTAGGGACATTCAGTACTTC	NA	NA	TRBV4-1	TRBJ2-4
CASNSRLGLPQETQYF	TGTGCCAGTAATTCGCGGCTTGGGCTACCCCAAGAGACCCAGTACTTC	NA	NA	TRBV19	TRBJ2-5
CASSYVGQSTDTQYF	TGTGCCAGCAGTTACGTCGGCCAGAGCACAGATACGCAGTATTTT	NA	NA	TRBV6-5	TRBJ2-3
CASSLVRGLNTIYF	TGTGCCAGCAGCTTGGTAAGGGGACTAAACACCATATATTTT	NA	NA	TRBV5-6	TRBJ1-3
CASSEPWNTIYF	TGTGCCAGCAGTGAACCGTGGAACACCATATATTTT	NA	NA	TRBV6-1	TRBJ1-3
CASSLGPDSYGYTF	TGCGCCAGCAGCTTGGGCCCGGACAGCTATGGCTACACCTTC	few	NA	TRBV5-1	TRBJ1-2
CSAGTDAPMNTEAFF	TGCAGCGCCGGGACGGACGCCCCAATGAACACTGAAGCTTTCTTT	once	NA	TRBV29-1	TRBJ1-1
CASSSITQGVRGYTF	TGTGCCAGCAGCTCTATCACTCAGGGTGTGCGTGGCTACACCTTC	once	NA	TRBV5-6	TRBJ1-2
CASSPPQGAGGYTF	TGTGCCAGCTCACCGCCACAGGGGGCGGGTGGCTACACCTTC	once	TRBD1	TRBV18	TRBJ1-2
CSVEQGAGIYGYTF	TGCAGCGTGGAACAGGGGGCTGGTATCTATGGCTACACCTTC	NA	TRBD1	TRBV29-1	TRBJ1-2
CASSEQGAYGYTF	TGCGCCAGCAGCGAACAAGGGGCCTATGGCTACACCTTC	few	NA	TRBV4-1	TRBJ1-2
CSGKSTATNEKLFF	TGCAGCGGTAAATCGACAGCAACTAATGAAAAACTGTTTTTT	NA	NA	TRBV29-1	TRBJ1-4
CASSHTNTGELFF	TGCGCCAGCAGCCATACCAACACCGGGGAGCTGTTTTTT	once	NA	TRBV4-1	TRBJ2-2
CASSGGQGSEKLFF	TGCGCCAGCAGCGGGGGACAGGGAAGTGAAAAACTGTTTTTT	few	TRBD1	TRBV5-1	TRBJ1-4
CASGNLENYGYTF	TGTGCCAGCGGGAATCTAGAGAACTATGGCTACACCTTC	NA	NA	TRBV7-8	TRBJ1-2
CASSEPPGRIGGTDTQYF	TGTGCCAGCAGTGAACCCCCGGGACGGATAGGAGGGACAGATACGCAGTATTTT	NA	NA	TRBV25-1	TRBJ2-3
CASSLMGYTEAFF	TGCGCCAGCAGCTTGATGGGGTACACTGAAGCTTTCTTT	NA	NA	TRBV5-1	TRBJ1-1
CASGREGTQYF	TGTGCCAGCGGGCGTGAGGGGACCCAGTACTTC	NA	NA	TRBV6-5	TRBJ2-5
CASSYARDLPYEQYF	TGTGCCAGCAGTTACGCCCGGGACCTCCCCTACGAGCAGTACTTC	NA	NA	TRBV6-5	TRBJ2-7
CASSPRDREKLFF	TGTGCCAGCTCCCCCCGGGACCGCGAAAAACTGTTTTTT	NA	NA	TRBV18	TRBJ1-4
CASSLPTTGTAEAFF	TGTGCCAGCAGCTTGCCGACGACAGGGACCGCTGAAGCTTTCTTT	NA	TRBD1	TRBV6-5	TRBJ1-1
CASSYIINTEAFF	TGTGCCAGCAGTTATATAATAAACACTGAAGCTTTCTTT	NA	NA	TRBV27	TRBJ1-1
CASSTLPPGTGGSGEQYF	TGTGCCAGCAGCACACTACCACCCGGGACAGGGGGATCCGGCGAGCAGTACTTC	NA	TRBD1	TRBV7-8	TRBJ2-7
CASSYSPGLSTGELFF	TGTGCCAGCAGTTACTCCCCGGGACTATCGACCGGGGAGCTGTTTTTT	NA	TRBD2	TRBV6-5	TRBJ2-2
CSVERPLNRETQYF	TGCAGCGTTGAGAGGCCCTTAAATCGAGAGACCCAGTACTTC	NA	NA	TRBV29-1	TRBJ2-5
CASREGAGGFGSTEQFF	TGTGCCAGCAGGGAGGGAGCGGGGGGGTTCGGGTCGACTGAGCAGTTCTTC	NA	TRBD2	TRBV6-4	TRBJ2-1
CAISESSMAGLYEQYF	TGTGCCATCAGTGAGTCCTCTATGGCAGGGTTATACGAGCAGTACTTC	NA	NA	TRBV10-3	TRBJ2-7
CASSQEGQGNTIYF	TGCGCCAGCAGCCAAGAGGGGCAGGGAAACACCATATATTTT	NA	NA	TRBV4-3	TRBJ1-3
CASSADRLNSPLHF	TGTGCCAGCAGCGCCGACAGGCTCAATTCACCCCTCCACTTT	NA	NA	TRBV7-8	TRBJ1-6
CASSRGQDSYEQYF	TGTGCCAGCAGCCGAGGACAGGACAGCTACGAGCAGTACTTC	NA	TRBD1	TRBV6-6	TRBJ2-7
CASSLEGAAGELFF	TGCGCCAGCAGCTTAGAGGGGGCGGCCGGGGAGCTGTTTTTT	NA	TRBD1	TRBV5-1	TRBJ2-2
CASSPRTGASGNTIYF	TGTGCCAGCAGCCCACGGACGGGCGCCTCTGGAAACACCATATATTTT	NA	NA	TRBV5-6	TRBJ1-3
CASSIGGMNTEAFF	TGTGCCAGTAGTATAGGTGGGATGAACACTGAAGCTTTCTTT	NA	NA	TRBV19	TRBJ1-1
CASSIQGASSYEQYF	TGTGCCAGTAGTATCCAGGGGGCTAGCTCCTACGAGCAGTACTTC	NA	TRBD1	TRBV19	TRBJ2-7
CASSLARPPTTQHF	TGTGCCAGCAGCTTAGCGCGGCCGCCAACGACCCAGCATTTT	NA	NA	TRBV7-2	TRBJ1-5
CASRYGTDPYRDEQYF	TGTGCCAGCAGATACGGGACGGACCCCTATCGAGACGAGCAGTACTTC	NA	NA	TRBV11-2	TRBJ2-7
CASSSQPLRGGYTF	TGTGCCAGTAGTTCACAACCCCTCCGAGGGGGCTACACCTTC	once	NA	TRBV19	TRBJ1-2
CASSRSDTGAQHF	TGTGCCAGCAGCCGGTCGGACACGGGGGCCCAGCATTTT	NA	NA	TRBV7-9	TRBJ1-5
CASKRANNQPQHF	TGTGCCAGCAAGCGGGCAAACAATCAGCCCCAGCATTTT	NA	NA	TRBV6-6	TRBJ1-5
CASSAAGGVSGELFF	TGTGCCAGCAGTGCGGCAGGGGGAGTTTCCGGGGAGCTGTTTTTT	NA	TRBD1	TRBV5-4	TRBJ2-2
CASSEGGLAPGELFF	TGTGCCAGCAGTGAAGGCGGACTAGCGCCCGGGGAGCTGTTTTTT	NA	TRBD2	TRBV2	TRBJ2-2
CASSLVRFRQGGGLGRHETQYF	TGTGCCAGCAGCTTAGTGAGGTTCCGACAGGGGGGTGGACTGGGGCGGCATGAGACCCAGTACTTC	NA	TRBD1	TRBV7-8	TRBJ2-5